These 17 T cell receptor beta chains were sequenced from one sample in a study of T cells after yellow fever vaccination. TCRdb recomputed calls from the 5' RACE reads with MiXCR, one row per CDR3 protein. In the table there are 600,000 to 750,000 distinct CDR3 sequences, 9% to 15% of which are singletons. The sequenced sample was PBMCs, obtained on the day of the yellow fever booster vaccination. The source of these receptors is a man aged 30-40 years who received the YFV17D yellow fever vaccine.

The chain couples TRBV12-3 or TRBV12-4 to TRBJ2-7, with D perhaps matching TRBD1 or TRBD2 (6 bases each). Trimming cost V 7 bases and J 7 bases, with 20 bases left between them. This CDR3 is built from 14 residues. As DNA, the CDR3 is TGTGCCAGCAACCGGGGACAACCTGGGAGGGAGCAGTACTTC. It encodes CASNRGQPGREQYF.

This clonotype was picked up a small number of times. The chain is built from TRBV5-1 and TRBJ2-7, with a possible D match to TRBD2 (5 bases). The germline V gene encodes CDR1 SGHRS and CDR2 YFSETQ. This CDR3 spans 13 amino acids. V was trimmed by 0 bases and J by 7 bases, leaving 11 bases between them. The CDR3 DNA sequence: TGCGCCAGCAGCTTGGGACGGGAATCTGAGCAGTACTTC. This sequence encodes CASSLGRESEQYF.

CDR3: CASSFRDNSLNEQFF. The DNA of the CDR3 is TGTGCCAGCAGTTTTCGGGACAACTCCCTCAATGAGCAGTTCTTC. V gene TRBV12-3 or TRBV12-4 combines with J gene TRBJ2-1, with D possibly TRBD1 on 6 matching bases. The CDR3 covers 15 residues. V lost 3 bases, J lost 6 bases, and 15 bases lay in between.

This chain uses TRBV20-1 with TRBJ1-5; D possibly corresponds to TRBD1 (5 bases). The CDR3 covers 13 residues. Germline V gene sequence: CDR1 DFQATT, CDR2 SNEGSKA (reference sequence). V lost 0 bases and J 7 bases, leaving 10 bases between the germline ends. CDR3 loop: CSARDAGVQPQHF. The CDR3 DNA follows: TGCAGTGCTAGAGACGCGGGGGTCCAGCCCCAGCATTTT.

This chain joins TRBV12-3 or TRBV12-4 and TRBJ2-7; no definite D call. The CDR3 is made up of 12 amino acids. V lost 6 bases and J lost 5, with 11 bases in between. The CDR3 spells CASSRASNEQYF. The CDR3 coding sequence is TGTGCCAGCAGCAGAGCGTCAAACGAGCAGTACTTC.

This clonotype was observed at least ten times. The chain links TRBV5-1 to TRBJ2-3; the match to TRBD1 covers 7 bases. Germline V lookup: CDR1 SGHRS, CDR2 YFSETQ. CDR3 length: 14 residues. Trimming at V came to 4 bases and at J to 4 bases, leaving 6 bases not matched to a gene. The CDR3 DNA is TGCGCCAGCAGCCAGGAGCAGGGGGCAGATACGCAGTATTTT. Protein product: CASSQEQGADTQYF.

The rearrangement links TRBV20-1 to TRBJ2-7, with D possibly matching TRBD2 (7 bases). V gave up 1 base and J gave up 3 bases, with 16 bases separating them. Germline V gene lookup returns CDR1 DFQATT and CDR2 SNEGSKA (reference sequence). The CDR3 covers 15 residues. CDR3: CSARASGGYYYEQYF. CDR3 in DNA: TGCAGTGCTAGAGCCTCGGGGGGCTACTACTACGAGCAGTACTTC.

The rearrangement links TRBV6-2 or TRBV6-3 to TRBJ2-7; TRBD1 might be the D (6 bases). The germline CDR1 and CDR2 sequences are MNHEY and SVGEGT. V was shortened by 4 bases and J by 6 bases, with 16 bases between the two germline ends. The CDR3 runs to 14 residues. Here the CDR3 reads CASSWAGEESEQYF. In nucleotides, the CDR3 is TGTGCCAGCAGTTGGGCAGGGGAAGAGAGCGAGCAGTACTTC.

This chain links TRBV20-1 with TRBJ2-7, with 8 bases identical to TRBD1. Per the germline V gene, CDR1 is DFQATT and CDR2 is SNEGSKA (reference sequence). Germline trimming cut 6 bases from V and 6 bases from J; bases unmatched to any gene: 16. The CDR3 has 15 residues. CDR3 bases: TGCAGTGCCCCGGACTCAGGACAGGGACGAGGCGAGCAGTACTTC. This gives the protein CSAPDSGQGRGEQYF.

This clonotype came up many times. CDR3 nucleotides: TGTGCCATCAGTGGAGCCGGGGGGACCCAGTACTTC. Its protein is CAISGAGGTQYF. The V and J genes are TRBV10-3 and TRBJ2-5; TRBD2 might be the D (6 bases). The CDR3 is 12 residues long. Looked up from germline, CDR1 is ENHRY and CDR2 is SYGVKD. The V end was cut by 4 bases, the J end by 7 bases, with 10 bases between.

The chain uses TRBV7-2 and TRBJ2-7; 9 bases map to TRBD1. This CDR3 has 16 residues. V dropped 0 bases and J dropped 1; count of bases not matched to a gene: 4. The germline V gene has CDR1 SGHTA and CDR2 FQGNSA. The CDR3 sequence: CASSLAPGQGSYEQYF. CDR3 coding DNA: TGTGCCAGCAGCTTAGCACCGGGACAGGGATCCTACGAGCAGTACTTC.

This chain links TRBV6-1 with TRBJ2-1; 10 nucleotides match TRBD2. The CDR3 sequence is 16 residues long. V dropped 6 bases and J dropped 0; count of bases not matched to a gene: 5. The germline V gene has CDR1 MNHNS and CDR2 SASEGT. The CDR3 sequence: CASSPIAGGSYNEQFF. CDR3 in DNA: TGTGCCAGCAGCCCCATAGCGGGAGGCTCCTACAATGAGCAGTTCTTC.

This clonotype was seen only a few times. This chain connects TRBV18 to TRBJ1-1; D is possibly TRBD1 (6 bases). V gave up 3 bases and J gave up 4 bases, with 18 bases separating them. Germline lookup yields CDR1 KGHSH and CDR2 LQKENI. The CDR3 runs 16 residues. The CDR3 protein is CASSPSIGGGGTEAFF. The CDR3 coding sequence is TGTGCCAGCTCACCTTCAATTGGGGGAGGGGGCACTGAAGCTTTCTTT.

V usage is TRBV19 and J usage is TRBJ2-1, with TRBD1 identical over 9 bases. The CDR3 consists of 17 residues. Germline V gives CDR1 LNHDA, CDR2 SQIVND (reference sequence). The ends lost 5 bases at V and 6 bases at J; junction bases unmatched: 14. CDR3 nucleotides: TGTGCCAGTAGTTCCCGGACAGGGGCTTCATCCCCCAATGAGCAGTTCTTC. This gives the protein CASSSRTGASSPNEQFF.

The table lists this clonotype with many counts. The chain couples TRBV12-3 or TRBV12-4 to TRBJ2-2, with D unresolved. Trimming shortened V by 5 bases and J by 6 bases, and 7 bases separated the two germline ends. CDR3 length: 12 amino acids. CDR3 DNA: TGTGCCAGCAGTACAAGTTCCGGGGAGCTGTTTTTT. Amino acid sequence: CASSTSSGELFF.

The rearrangement joins TRBV20-1 to TRBJ2-2; 8 bases map to TRBD1. Germline-derived CDR1 and CDR2 are DFQATT and SNEGSKA (reference sequence). V was pared by 0 bases and J by 4 bases, with 10 bases of the junction left unmatched. The CDR3 is 17 residues long. The CDR3 is CSARDEGPGGFTGELFF. CDR3 sequence (DNA): TGCAGTGCTAGAGATGAGGGCCCAGGGGGCTTCACCGGGGAGCTGTTTTTT.

The chain uses TRBV20-1 and TRBJ2-1, with 9 bases fitting TRBD1. CDR1 is DFQATT, CDR2 SNEGSKA, per germline (reference sequence). V shed 6 bases, J shed 9 bases, and the junction held 12 bases outside the gene matches. The CDR3 contains 14 residues. This CDR3 is CSAAFEQGAREQFF. The CDR3 DNA is TGCAGTGCCGCCTTCGAACAGGGGGCGCGTGAGCAGTTCTTC.